The 18 T cell receptor beta chains below all came from one sample that was sequenced in a study of T cell repertoires in cytomegalovirus infection. One entry per CDR3 protein, called by TCRdb with MiXCR from the reads. This sample carries about 190,000 distinct CDR3 sequences, 28% of them seen once, and the ten largest clones take approximately 30%. The source material was PBMCs. Every receptor here comes from a human donor in good health (CMV status not recorded). Some clones in this sample may be carry-over from other donors' samples.

The chain combines TRBV6-1 with TRBJ1-3; D gene uncertain. The germline gives CDR1 MNHNS, CDR2 SASEGT. This CDR3 spans 14 amino acids. Trimming shortened V by 6 bases and J by 3 bases, and 12 bases separated the two germline ends. The CDR3 DNA sequence: TGTGCCAGCAGCTCTCCGGAGGGTGGAAACACCATATATTTT. Translation gives CASSSPEGGNTIYF.

V and J are TRBV6-5 and TRBJ2-3; D is unresolved. Germline lookup yields CDR1 MNHEY and CDR2 SVGAGI. The CDR3 runs to 13 residues. Trimming left V 5 bases short and J 5 bases short, with 11 bases between. The DNA for the CDR3 is TGTGCCAGCAGTGGATACAGTTTAGATACGCAGTATTTT. It yields the protein CASSGYSLDTQYF.

A word on this clonotype: Germline is not matched at one junction end, which may reflect a read error. V gene TRBV29-1 combines with J gene TRBJ2-1; the match to TRBD1 covers 7 bases. From germline, CDR1 is SQVTM and CDR2 ANQGSEA. The CDR3 consists of 14 residues. Here the CDR3 DNA reads TGCAGCTACAGGGGCGCGGGTCCGAACAATGAGCATTTCTTC. Residues: CSYRGAGPNNEHFF.

Only a few counts were recorded for this clonotype. This chain links TRBV7-8 with TRBJ2-1; 12 bases fit TRBD1. Germline CDR1 reads SGHVS; CDR2 reads FQNEAQ. The CDR3 contains 15 residues. V lost 6 bases, J lost 9 bases, and 9 bases stayed unmatched. In nucleotides, the CDR3 is TGTGCCAGCAGGGTCCGGGACAGGGGGCCCGGTGAGCAGTTCTTC. It translates to CASRVRDRGPGEQFF.

The genes are TRBV14 and TRBJ2-3; D call uncertain. The CDR3 loop spans 14 amino acids. The V and J ends lost 1 base and 10 bases respectively, with 15 bases between them. CDR1 and CDR2 from the germline V gene are SGHDN and FVKESK. CDR3 region: CASSQAVSGRSQYF. Here the CDR3 DNA reads TGTGCCAGCAGCCAAGCAGTATCAGGTCGTTCGCAGTATTTT.

The J gene is TRBJ2-7, the V gene TRBV13, with a possible D match to TRBD2 (5 bases). The CDR3 covers 14 residues. The ends were cut back, 4 bases at V and 1 base at J, with 11 bases in the middle. Germline lookup yields CDR1 PRHDT and CDR2 FYEKMQ (reference sequence). CDR3 amino acids: CASSSEGRSYEQYF. The CDR3 DNA is TGTGCCAGCAGCTCCGAGGGTAGATCCTACGAGCAGTACTTC. The complete variable domain, with remaining parts taken from reference TRBV13 and TRBJ2-7, reads AAGVIQSPRHLIKEKRETATLKCYPIPRHDTVYWYQQGPGQDPQFLISFYEKMQSDKGSIPDRFSAQQFSDYHSELNMSSLELGDSALYFCASSSEGRSYEQYFGPGTRLTVT.

This clonotype has only a few counts. The J gene is TRBJ1-5, the V gene TRBV12-3 or TRBV12-4; perhaps TRBD1 as D (6 bases). The CDR3 is 15 residues long. Trimming shortened V by 5 bases and J by 3 bases, and 14 bases separated the two germline ends. The CDR3 DNA follows: TGTGCCAGCAGTATTGGACAGACTTTCAATCAGCCCCAGCATTTT. Amino acid sequence: CASSIGQTFNQPQHF.

V gene TRBV15 combines with J gene TRBJ1-1; D may be TRBD1 (6 bases). The CDR3 length is 15 residues. Between the trimmed V and J ends, which lost 0 bases and 5 bases, there was a span of 13 bases. Germline values: CDR1 LNHNV, CDR2 YYDKDF (reference sequence). CDR3 region: CATSREGGGATEAFF. CDR3 bases: TGTGCCACCAGCAGAGAAGGAGGGGGGGCAACTGAAGCTTTCTTT.

This clonotype was observed at least ten times. This chain connects TRBV7-2 to TRBJ2-5; D remains unclear. The V gene's germline CDR1 is SGHTA and CDR2 FQGNSA. There are 13 residues in the CDR3. V gave up 0 bases and J gave up 3 bases, with 5 bases separating them. CDR3 DNA sequence: TGTGCCAGCAGCTTAGCTTCCGAAGAGACCCAGTACTTC. Protein: CASSLASEETQYF.

The chain links TRBV9 to TRBJ1-1, with a possible D match to TRBD1 (6 bases). Trimming shortened V by 2 bases and J by 1 base, and 12 bases separated the two germline ends. Germline CDR1 and CDR2: SGDLS and YYNGEE. The CDR3 is 15 amino acids. The CDR3 sequence is CASSVITTGNTEAFF. The DNA for the CDR3 is TGTGCCAGCAGCGTCATAACGACAGGGAACACTGAAGCTTTCTTT. The whole variable domain, remainder taken from reference TRBV9 and TRBJ1-1, is DSGVTQTPKHLITATGQRVTLRCSPRSGDLSVYWYQQSLDQGLQFLIQYYNGEERAKGNILERFSAQQFPDLHSELNLSSLELGDSALYFCASSVITTGNTEAFFGQGTRLTVV.

This clonotype was seen more than once but under ten times. The rearrangement joins TRBV7-9 to TRBJ2-5, with TRBD1 matching 11 bases. The CDR3 has 13 residues. V gave up 7 bases and J gave up 6 bases; unmatched junction bases: 4. Germline assignment: CDR1 SEHNR and CDR2 FQNEAQ (reference sequence). The CDR3 nucleotides are TGTGCCAGCACCCGGGACAGGGGGAAGACCCAGTACTTC. It specifies CASTRDRGKTQYF.

This chain joins TRBV3-1 and TRBJ2-1; 7 bases line up with TRBD2. With V trimmed by 0 bases and J by 5 bases, 7 bases remained unmatched. The CDR3 loop spans 16 amino acids. CDR1 is LGHDT and CDR2 is YNNKEL in the germline V gene (reference sequence). The CDR3 nucleotides read TGTGCCAGCAGCCAAGAAGGGCGGGGGTTCGACAATGAGCAGTTCTTC. It is translated as CASSQEGRGFDNEQFF.

The chain uses TRBV11-2 and TRBJ2-3; D is possibly TRBD2 (6 bases). This CDR3 region has 16 residues. The germline gives CDR1 SGHAT, CDR2 FQNNGV. V shed 5 bases and J shed 2 bases, with 17 bases lying between them. CDR3 DNA sequence: TGTGCCAGCAGCATTCGCGGGGCAGACAACACAGATACGCAGTATTTT. Translated: CASSIRGADNTDTQYF.

This clonotype turned up a few times. The CDR3 bases are TGTGCCAGCAGCCAAGCCGGGACAGGCCCTTCACCCCTCCACTTT. Translating it yields CASSQAGTGPSPLHF. V gene TRBV3-1 combines with J gene TRBJ1-6; 8 bases agree with TRBD1. J gave up 9 bases and V 1 base, and 5 bases lay outside the gene matches. The CDR3 is 15 amino acids. The germline V gene encodes CDR1 LGHDT and CDR2 YNNKEL (reference sequence).

With respect to this clonotype: A read error may produce the germline difference seen at one junction end. The V gene is TRBV19, the J gene TRBJ1-5; 7 bases fit TRBD1. The CDR3 consists of 14 residues. Germline loops: CDR1 LNHDA, CDR2 SQIVND (reference sequence). Written as DNA, the CDR3 is TGTGCCAGTAGCAACTCAGGGGGGAATCTGCCCCAGCATTTT. Encoded protein: CASSNSGGNLPQHF. The variable domain in full, with the rest retrieved from reference TRBV19 and TRBJ1-5, is DGGITQSPKYLFRKEGQNVTLSCEQNLNHDAMYWYRQDPGQGLRLIYYSQIVNDFQKGDIAEGYSVSREKKESFPLTVTSAQKNPTAFYLCASSNSGGNLPQHFGDGTRLSIL.

This chain links TRBV7-2 with TRBJ1-2, with D uncertain. Germline CDR1 and CDR2: SGHTA and FQGNSA. The CDR3 length is 12 residues. V dropped 5 bases and J dropped 6 bases, with 10 bases sitting between them. This CDR3 is CASSLYSNGYTF. DNA for the CDR3: TGTGCCAGCAGCCTATACAGCAATGGCTACACCTTC.

Concerning this clonotype: One end of the junction does not line up with germline, which may come from a read error. The chain is built from TRBV6-6 and TRBJ2-3; unclear D gene. The CDR3 length is 14 residues. Germline loops: CDR1 MNHNY, CDR2 SVGAGI (reference sequence). Here the CDR3 reads CSSSYSVFTDTQYF. In DNA, the CDR3 is TGTTCCAGCAGTTACTCGGTCTTCACAGATACGCAGTATTTT.

This clonotype was counted only a few times. The chain employs TRBV7-8 and TRBJ1-2; 8 bases match TRBD1. Trimming cost V 1 base and J 4 bases; bases outside gene matches: 8. There are 16 residues in the CDR3. Germline V gene lookup returns CDR1 SGHVS and CDR2 FQNEAQ. The CDR3 here is CASSLEGGQGVYGYTF. The CDR3 DNA is TGTGCCAGCAGCTTAGAGGGAGGACAGGGTGTCTATGGCTACACCTTC.